Described below is a single T cell receptor (beta chain) sequence and its context. V lost 4 bases, J lost 12 bases, and 22 bases lay in between. Germline V gene lookup returns CDR1 KGHDR and CDR2 SFDVKD. The CDR3 consists of 15 residues. This specimen comes from a study of blood T cell repertoires in COVID-19. Data came from immunoSEQ multiplex PCR; TCRdb stores just in-frame clones and leaves some out. The table shows roughly 120,000 clones, with 70% to 90% occurring only once. The V gene is TRBV24-1, the J gene TRBJ2-3, with TRBD2 as a possible D gene (6 bases). The source material was peripheral blood. The clonotype originates from a man aged 40-49 years with acute or convalescent COVID-19. The CDR3, as DNA: TGTGCCACCAGTGAAAGAGCGGCGGGACCATCTTCTCAGTATTTT. Translating gives CATSERAAGPSSQYF.